Each of the 23 T cell receptor beta chains below was sequenced from the same sample in a study of tumor-infiltrating lymphocytes in localized non-small cell lung cancer. Method: immunoSEQ multiplex PCR; TCRdb's copy keeps in-frame clones and lacks some. The sample lists roughly 9,500 clones, about three quarters occurring once. Specimen: lung tumor tissue. These receptors were taken from a human donor with non-small cell lung cancer.

The chain carries TRBV5-1 and TRBJ1-2, with D unclear. This CDR3 contains 12 residues. V was clipped by 3 bases and J by 2 bases, with 5 bases between them. Looked up from germline, CDR1 is SGHRS and CDR2 is YFSETQ. The CDR3 is CASSWENYGYTF. The CDR3 nucleotides read TGCGCCAGCAGCTGGGAGAACTATGGCTACACCTTC.

The chain links TRBV7-9 to TRBJ2-5; D may be TRBD1 (5 bases). The CDR3 extends over 14 amino acids. Germline CDR1 SEHNR, CDR2 FQNEAQ (reference sequence). The V gene lost 6 bases and the J gene lost 4 bases, with 15 bases spanning the gap. CDR3 DNA sequence: TGTGCCAGCAGATCAAGGGGTAAAGGAGAGACCCAGTACTTC. It codes for CASRSRGKGETQYF.

The chain combines TRBV11-1 with TRBJ2-5; D not resolved. Trimming took off 3 bases at V and 4 bases at J, with 3 bases between the two ends. Germline lookup yields CDR1 SGHAT and CDR2 FQDESV (reference sequence). CDR3 length: 11 residues. The CDR3 loop reads CASSLGETQYF. The DNA of the CDR3 is TGTGCCAGCAGCTTGGGAGAGACCCAGTACTTC.

Only a few counts were recorded for this clone. The CDR3 is CASSLTYLLKQFF. In nucleotides, the CDR3 is TGTGCCAGCAGCTTGACCTACCTCTTGAAGCAGTTCTTC. This chain uses TRBV5-8 with TRBJ2-1, with D unclear. The germline V and J ends were trimmed by 1 base and 11 bases, with 13 bases remaining between them. Germline values: CDR1 SGHTS, CDR2 YDEGEE. The CDR3 is made up of 13 amino acids.

The chain has TRBV7-9 and TRBJ1-2, with D hard to call. Trimming removed 1 base at V and 5 bases at J, with 14 bases between. In germline, CDR1 is SEHNR, CDR2 FQNEAQ (reference sequence). The CDR3 sequence is 15 residues long. CDR3 region: CASSLVSRRRYGYTF. The DNA for the CDR3 is TGTGCCAGCAGCTTAGTTAGTCGGAGGCGGTATGGCTACACCTTC.

V usage is TRBV5-6 and J usage is TRBJ2-7; 11 nucleotides line up with TRBD2. Trimming at V came to 1 base and at J to 7 bases, leaving 10 bases not matched to a gene. CDR3 length: 16 residues. Germline-derived CDR1 and CDR2 are SGHDT and YYEEEE. CDR3 in DNA: TGTGCCAGCAGCTTGAGGGCCACTAGCGGGGGCATGGAGCAGTACTTC. Protein: CASSLRATSGGMEQYF.

The chain uses TRBV27 and TRBJ1-1, with D tentatively TRBD1 (5 bases). The germline CDR1 and CDR2 sequences are MNHEY and SMNVEV (reference sequence). Trimming took off 7 bases at V and 1 base at J, with 10 bases between the two ends. The CDR3 is made up of 13 amino acids. The chain's CDR3 is CASTGPWNTEAFF. In DNA, the CDR3 is TGTGCCAGCACGGGACCCTGGAACACTGAAGCTTTCTTT.

V gene TRBV5-1 combines with J gene TRBJ2-7; 14 nucleotides line up with TRBD2. From germline, CDR1 is SGHRS and CDR2 YFSETQ. This CDR3 comprises 14 residues. With V trimmed by 4 bases and J by 12 bases, 9 bases remained unmatched. The CDR3 DNA follows: TGCGCCAGCAGCCCCGGGACTAGCGGGGGAGGATGGTACTTC. It yields the protein CASSPGTSGGGWYF.

The J gene is TRBJ2-5, the V gene TRBV6-5; D gene unclear. CDR1 is MNHEY and CDR2 is SVGAGI in the germline V gene. The V end lost 10 bases, the J end lost 6 bases, and 12 bases lay between the germline ends. The CDR3 length is 11 residues. CDR3 protein: CATSFIQTQYF. Here the CDR3 DNA reads TGTGCCACCTCATTCATACAGACCCAGTACTTC.

By frequency in the sample, this clone is medium-sized. The rearrangement links TRBV5-4 to TRBJ1-4; 7 bases line up with TRBD1. Germline CDR1 is SGHNT and CDR2 is YYREEE (reference sequence). Trimming took 4 bases from V and 8 from J; bases not matched to a gene: 11. There are 15 residues in the CDR3. CDR3 DNA sequence: TGTGCCAGCAGCCCCGGGTACAGGGGAGAAGAAAAACTGTTTTTT. Protein: CASSPGYRGEEKLFF.

The chain is built from TRBV19 and TRBJ2-7; 7 bases are a match to TRBD1. V trimming: 6 bases; J trimming: 2 bases; junction bases outside the gene matches: 4. CDR3 length: 13 amino acids. CDR1 LNHDA and CDR2 SQIVND come from the germline V gene (reference sequence). In DNA form, the CDR3 reads TGTGCCAGTAGGAGACAGGGAGCCTACGAGCAGTACTTC. Encoded protein: CASRRQGAYEQYF.

The genes are TRBV5-4 and TRBJ2-7; possibly TRBD1 for D (6 bases). The CDR3 totals 14 residues. Trimming removed 3 bases from V and 3 bases from J, with 13 bases in between. Germline CDR1 reads SGHNT; CDR2 reads YYREEE (reference sequence). CDR3 protein: CASSSQDSNYEQYF. The CDR3 bases are TGTGCCAGCAGCTCCCAGGACAGCAACTACGAGCAGTACTTC. The full variable domain, in which reference TRBV5-4 and TRBJ2-7 provide the parts outside the CDR3, is ETGVTQSPTHLIKTRGQQVTLRCSSQSGHNTVSWYQQALGQGPQFIFQYYREEENGRGNFPPRFSGLQFPNYSSELNVNALELDDSALYLCASSSQDSNYEQYFGPGTRLTVT.

The J gene is TRBJ1-2, the V gene TRBV5-4; no firm D call. The germline V and J ends were trimmed by 4 bases and 0 bases, with 13 bases remaining between them. This CDR3 is built from 15 residues. CDR1 and CDR2 (germline): SGHNT, YYREEE (reference sequence). CDR3 region: CASSRESSPNYGYTF. The CDR3 coding sequence is TGTGCCAGCAGCAGGGAGAGCTCCCCTAACTATGGCTACACCTTC. Full variable domain (outside the CDR3, taken from reference TRBV5-4 and TRBJ1-2): ETGVTQSPTHLIKTRGQQVTLRCSSQSGHNTVSWYQQALGQGPQFIFQYYREEENGRGNFPPRFSGLQFPNYSSELNVNALELDDSALYLCASSRESSPNYGYTFGSGTRLTVV.

J is TRBJ2-1 and V is TRBV5-1; a weak D match, TRBD2 (6 bases). The germline V gene has CDR1 SGHRS and CDR2 YFSETQ. With 2 bases removed from V and 4 bases from J, the gap between germline ends came to 13 bases. The CDR3 loop spans 15 amino acids. The CDR3 coding sequence is TGCGCCAGCAGCTTTGACCGGGCGGGATACAATGAGCAGTTCTTC. This sequence encodes CASSFDRAGYNEQFF.

In its sample, this clone was seen a few times. This sequence joins TRBV10-1 and TRBJ2-3; TRBD1 matches 9 bases. The CDR3 is 14 residues long. CDR1 is WNHNN and CDR2 is SYGVQD in the germline V gene (reference sequence). V lost 8 bases, J lost 6 bases, and 9 bases stayed unmatched. CDR3 sequence reads: CASRTGAGKDTQYF. The CDR3, as DNA: TGCGCCAGCCGGACAGGGGCCGGGAAGGATACGCAGTATTTT.

This clone occurred a few times. This chain connects TRBV5-1 to TRBJ1-1; perhaps TRBD1 as D (6 bases). The germline CDR1 and CDR2 sequences are SGHRS and YFSETQ. V shed 0 bases and J shed 5 bases, with 8 bases lying between them. The CDR3 is 13 amino acids. The DNA of the CDR3 is TGCGCCAGCAGCTTGGGACAGGTAACTGAAGCTTTCTTT. Its translation: CASSLGQVTEAFF.

The chain employs TRBV19 and TRBJ2-5, with D possibly being TRBD1 (6 bases). From germline, CDR1 is LNHDA and CDR2 SQIVND (reference sequence). With 4 bases removed from V and 1 base from J, the gap between germline ends came to 10 bases. CDR3 length: 14 residues. The CDR3 sequence is CASSKDRTQETQYF. The CDR3, as DNA: TGTGCCAGTAGTAAGGACAGAACCCAAGAGACCCAGTACTTC. The full variable domain, its missing parts supplied by reference TRBV19 and TRBJ2-5, is DGGITQSPKYLFRKEGQNVTLSCEQNLNHDAMYWYRQDPGQGLRLIYYSQIVNDFQKGDIAEGYSVSREKKESFPLTVTSAQKNPTAFYLCASSKDRTQETQYFGPGTRLLVL.

The V call is TRBV11-2, the J call TRBJ1-5; the D is unclear. The CDR3 length is 15 residues. CDR1 is SGHAT and CDR2 is FQNNGV in the germline V gene. The V end was cut by 6 bases, the J end by 2 bases, with 14 bases between. The DNA of the CDR3 is TGTGCCAGCAGTTTATACTCCAATGGCAATCAGCCCCAGCATTTT. Translating gives CASSLYSNGNQPQHF.

V usage is TRBV18 and J usage is TRBJ2-1, with 9 bases aligning to TRBD2. J lost 9 bases, V lost 6 bases, and 12 bases had no gene match. Germline V gene sequence: CDR1 KGHSH, CDR2 LQKENI. This CDR3 comprises 15 residues. The CDR3 nucleotides read TGTGCCAGCTCGGCGCGGGAGGGCCTCACTGCTGAGCAGTTCTTC. As protein: CASSAREGLTAEQFF.

The chain couples TRBV29-1 to TRBJ2-2; 7 bases agree with TRBD2. CDR1 is SQVTM and CDR2 is ANQGSEA in the germline V gene. V lost 6 bases and J lost 3; bases outside the gene matches: 13. The length of the CDR3 is 16 residues. In DNA form, the CDR3 reads TGCAGCGTCCGCCGTGGGGCGGGAGCGGACACCGGGGAGCTGTTTTTT. It codes for CSVRRGAGADTGELFF.

This clone occurred once. The chain employs TRBV28 and TRBJ2-1, with 8 bases identical to TRBD1. Germline V CDR1 and CDR2: MDHEN, SYDVKM. CDR3 length: 14 residues. The J segment lost 4 bases and the V segment lost 11 bases, leaving 10 bases of the junction unmatched. CDR3 sequence reads: CASLGDRYYNEQFF. Here the CDR3 DNA reads TGTGCCTCCCTAGGGGACAGGTATTACAATGAGCAGTTCTTC.

This sequence joins TRBV9 and TRBJ2-2; TRBD1 matches 10 bases. J was trimmed by 4 bases and V by 2 bases; bases with no gene match: 2. Germline-derived CDR1 and CDR2 are SGDLS and YYNGEE. The CDR3 is 15 residues long. CDR3 nucleotide sequence: TGTGCCAGCAGCGTGGGACAGGGGATCACCGGGGAGCTGTTTTTT. Amino acid sequence: CASSVGQGITGELFF.

The genes are TRBV27 and TRBJ1-1; 7 bases line up with TRBD1. The CDR3 sequence is 15 residues long. Trimming cost V 5 bases and J 2 bases; bases outside gene matches: 8. Germline V gives CDR1 MNHEY, CDR2 SMNVEV (reference sequence). The CDR3: CASSPTGKGNTEAFF. CDR3 DNA: TGTGCCAGCAGTCCGACAGGGAAGGGTAACACTGAAGCTTTCTTT.